The source of this T cell receptor beta chain is a study of blood T cells in healthy people across ages. The wider study: Per every two T cells, about one barcoded beta molecule was captured by template switching.

The CDR3 spans 17 residues. Trimming removed 6 bases from V and 3 bases from J; junction bases left unmatched: 9. The germline CDR1 and CDR2 sequences are MNHNS and SASEGT. Together with a sample-barcoded 5' primer, a J-beta primer mix was included in a second PCR lasting roughly 6 to 12 cycles. TCRdb passed the 5' RACE reads through MiXCR, listing each CDR3 protein once. This table holds some 1.5 million distinct CDR3 sequences, roughly 28% found once. Findings and limits, study-wide: Diversity of TCR beta per million T cells declined in a roughly linear way with age.

This clonotype occurred many times. Antigen unknown. This sequence joins TRBV6-1 and TRBJ2-7; TRBD2 matches at 15 bases. The sequenced material came from blood. This receptor was identified in a woman in her 30s in good health. This CDR3 reads CASSRSGLAGGFYEQYF. As DNA, the CDR3 is TGTGCCAGCAGCAGAAGCGGACTAGCGGGAGGGTTCTACGAGCAGTACTTC.